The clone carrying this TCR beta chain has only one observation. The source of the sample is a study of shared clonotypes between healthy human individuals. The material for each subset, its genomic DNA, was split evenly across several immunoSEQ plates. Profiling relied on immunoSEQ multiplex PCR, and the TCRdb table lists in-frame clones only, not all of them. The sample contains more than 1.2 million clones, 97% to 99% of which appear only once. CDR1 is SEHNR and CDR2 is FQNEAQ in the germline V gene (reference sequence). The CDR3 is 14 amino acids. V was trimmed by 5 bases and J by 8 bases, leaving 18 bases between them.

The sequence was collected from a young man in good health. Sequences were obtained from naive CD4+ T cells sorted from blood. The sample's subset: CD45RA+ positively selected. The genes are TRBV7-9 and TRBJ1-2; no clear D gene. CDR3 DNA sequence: TGTGCCAGCAGCACCCCGTTGCAGGAATCAGGCTACACCTTC. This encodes CASSTPLQESGYTF.